The 5 T cell receptor beta chains below come from one sample, sequenced in a study of shared clonotypes between healthy human individuals. Sequencing was performed with immunoSEQ multiplex PCR; in TCRdb, only in-frame clones are kept and a portion is missing. The sample lists some 1 million clones, about 74% occurring once. Sequenced sample: memory CD4+ T cells sorted from blood. Subset meaning: CD45RA-negative fraction. These receptors were taken from a man aged 18-30 years in good health.

A remark on this clone: This sample includes further DNA sequences coding for the same CDR3. The CDR3 DNA reads as TGCGCCAGCAGCGGGACGGATCAAGAGACCCAGTACTTC. This sequence encodes CASSGTDQETQYF. This rearrangement joins TRBV5-1 to TRBJ2-5; possibly TRBD1 or TRBD2 for D (5 bases each). CDR3 length: 13 amino acids. Germline V gene lookup returns CDR1 SGHRS and CDR2 YFSETQ. The V and J ends lost 4 bases and 2 bases respectively, with 9 bases between them. Looking up the rest from reference TRBV5-1 and TRBJ2-5 gives the full variable domain: KAGVTQTPRYLIKTRGQQVTLSCSPISGHRSVSWYQQTPGQGLQFLFEYFSETQRNKGNFPGRFSGRQFSNSRSEMNVSTLELGDSALYLCASSGTDQETQYFGPGTRLLVL.

About this clone itself: The germline gene is not matched at one end of the junction; a read error may be the cause. The rearrangement uses TRBV7-7 and TRBJ2-3, with D perhaps matching TRBD1 (6 bases). CDR3 size: 15 residues. Germline values: CDR1 SSHAT, CDR2 FNYEAQ (reference sequence). Here the CDR3 DNA reads TGTGCTAGCAGCCGGGGAACAGGGCCCACAGATACGCAGTATTTT. It yields the protein CASSRGTGPTDTQYF.

This chain connects TRBV7-2 to TRBJ2-1; D tentatively reads TRBD1 or TRBD2 (5 bases each). The V end was cut by 5 bases, the J end by 8 bases, with 19 bases between. The CDR3 extends over 15 amino acids. Germline values: CDR1 SGHTA, CDR2 FQGNSA. CDR3 residues: CASSQTRGAYDEQFF. CDR3 nucleotide sequence: TGTGCCAGCAGCCAAACCCGGGGCGCGTACGATGAGCAGTTCTTC.

This clone has only one observation. V is TRBV7-8 and J is TRBJ2-4, with D perhaps assigned TRBD1 or TRBD2 (6 bases each). The V end was cut by 5 bases, the J end by 7 bases, with 21 bases between. The germline gives CDR1 SGHVS, CDR2 FQNEAQ. This CDR3 is built from 16 residues. The DNA of the CDR3 is TGTGCCAGCAGCCCAATGGACAGCGGGCAGGCGAACATTCAGTACTTC. Its protein is CASSPMDSGQANIQYF.

This clone was seen repeatedly, ten times or more. The rearrangement joins TRBV6-1 to TRBJ1-1; D not resolved. V was trimmed by 1 base and J by 5 bases, leaving 5 bases between them. The length of the CDR3 is 12 residues. CDR1 is MNHNS, CDR2 SASEGT, per germline. CDR3 region: CASSEVYTEAFF. DNA of the CDR3: TGTGCCAGCAGTGAAGTGTATACTGAAGCTTTCTTT.